A single sample is the source of the 20 T cell receptor beta chains below, sequenced in a study of T cells in Graves' hyperthyroidism and ophthalmopathy (dated by TCRdb to about 2019). Receptors were amplified or captured by multiplex PCR. The sequencer was an Illumina HiSeq 2000. The TCR beta CDR3 regions were amplified from the RNA transcripts. For the first round of RT-PCR on the TCR CDR3, the HTBI primer set was used together with the Qiagen OneStep RT-PCR kit. TCRdb reanalyzed the raw reads on its own, using fastp at Q25 for trimming and MiXCR for clone calling, and kept in-frame beta chains. Every entry covers one CDR3 protein and lists the most common genes and DNA from its rows. The sample data list 400,000 to 500,000 distinct CDR3 sequences, and approximately 15% of these were observed just once. Less than 20% of the sample comes from the top ten. The sample consisted of blood. All receptors derive from a woman in her late teens or twenties with Graves' hyperthyroidism.

CDR3 region: CAWSSSAGTYEQYV. CDR3 nucleotide sequence: TGTGCCTGGAGTAGTTCTGCCGGGACCTACGAGCAGTACGTC. The chain uses TRBV30 and TRBJ2-7; D possibly corresponds to TRBD2 (5 bases). The CDR3 has 14 residues. V shed 2 bases and J shed 2 bases, with 13 bases lying between them. Germline V lookup: CDR1 GTSNPN, CDR2 SVGIG (reference sequence).

This clonotype appeared many times. The chain is built from TRBV10-3 and TRBJ1-2; the D gene is possibly TRBD1 (6 bases). Germline-derived CDR1 and CDR2 are ENHRY and SYGVKD. The CDR3 loop spans 12 amino acids. With 4 bases removed from V and 6 bases from J, the gap between germline ends came to 9 bases. Here the CDR3 DNA reads TGTGCCATCAGTGGGACAGTGGATGGCTACACCTTC. Residues: CAISGTVDGYTF.

This clonotype was observed many times. The chain recombines TRBV30 with TRBJ2-5, with a possible D match to TRBD2 (5 bases). Trimming shortened V by 0 bases and J by 5 bases, and 13 bases separated the two germline ends. Per germline, CDR1 GTSNPN and CDR2 SVGIG (reference sequence). CDR3 length equals 14 residues. CDR3 loop: CAWSVYSPGETQYF. Here the CDR3 DNA reads TGTGCCTGGAGTGTTTACTCCCCGGGGGAGACCCAGTACTTC.

This chain uses TRBV18 with TRBJ1-5; D might be TRBD1 (6 bases). This CDR3 region has 17 residues. V lost 1 base and J lost 0, with 13 bases in between. The V gene's germline CDR1 is KGHSH and CDR2 LQKENI. CDR3 protein: CASSPLGQKNSNQPQHF. CDR3 DNA: TGTGCCAGCTCACCACTCGGACAGAAAAATAGCAATCAGCCCCAGCATTTT.

A note on this clonotype: A much larger clone sits a single nucleotide away, making a read error possible. This sequence joins TRBV20-1 and TRBJ1-5; D unresolved. The germline gives CDR1 DFQATT, CDR2 SNEGSKA (reference sequence). CDR3 length: 13 residues. The DNA of the CDR3 is TGCAGTGCTAGCCCCACCGTAAATCAGCCCCAGCGTTTT. This translates into CSASPTVNQPQRF.

This clonotype has a handful of counts. The chain uses TRBV19 and TRBJ1-1; TRBD1 aligns across 7 bases. Looked up from germline, CDR1 is LNHDA and CDR2 is SQIVND (reference sequence). The CDR3 runs 15 residues. The V gene end was trimmed by 5 bases and the J gene end by 5 bases; junction bases not matched to a gene: 11. The CDR3 loop reads CASSPDRDRVTEAFF. CDR3 bases: TGTGCCAGTAGTCCCGACAGGGATCGCGTGACTGAAGCTTTCTTT.

This clonotype has ten or more counts. The chain links TRBV12-3 or TRBV12-4 to TRBJ1-1, with D perhaps matching TRBD1 (6 bases). Trimming left V 1 base short and J 4 bases short, with 7 bases between. The CDR3 has 13 amino acids. CDR3 sequence: CASSLDRVTEAFF. DNA for the CDR3: TGTGCCAGCAGTTTAGACAGGGTCACTGAAGCTTTCTTT.

This clonotype was counted between two and nine times. The chain recombines TRBV24-1 with TRBJ1-1, with unresolved D. The CDR3 extends over 13 amino acids. Trimming removed 3 bases from V and 8 bases from J, with 12 bases in between. Germline V gives CDR1 KGHDR, CDR2 SFDVKD. The CDR3 DNA is TGTGCCACCAGTGATGGCCCAGGTACAGAAGCTTTCTTT. Translating it yields CATSDGPGTEAFF.

This clonotype was found many times. The genes are TRBV11-2 and TRBJ1-6, with 9 bases aligning to TRBD1. The length of the CDR3 is 16 residues. Germline V gives CDR1 SGHAT, CDR2 FQNNGV. With 5 bases clipped from V and 6 bases from J, the junction kept 8 bases outside the gene matches. The CDR3 spells CASSHYAGQGNSPLHF. The CDR3 DNA sequence: TGTGCCAGCAGCCACTACGCGGGACAGGGTAATTCACCCCTCCACTTT.

This clonotype occurred many times. This chain uses TRBV2 with TRBJ1-4; D might be TRBD1 (6 bases). Germline V gene sequence: CDR1 SNHLY, CDR2 FYNNEI. Trimming took 7 bases from V and 8 from J, leaving 14 bases between them. This CDR3 has 13 amino acids. In nucleotides, the CDR3 is TGTGCCAGCACCGGGGGCCCAGGAGAAAAACTGTTTTTT. Amino acid sequence: CASTGGPGEKLFF.

Comment on this clonotype: Given a much more abundant clone one base away, this may be a read error. The rearrangement uses TRBV11-2 and TRBJ1-5, with 7 bases matching TRBD1. Trimming removed 5 bases from V and 5 bases from J; junction bases left unmatched: 9. Germline V gives CDR1 SGHAT, CDR2 FQNNGV. The CDR3 length is 15 residues. The CDR3 bases are TGTGCCAGCAGCCCGACAGGGCCCTACGATCAGCCCCAGCATTTT. As protein: CASSPTGPYDQPQHF.

This clonotype was detected only a few times. The chain joins TRBV20-1 to TRBJ2-5; 7 bases line up with TRBD2. The trim removed 1 base at V and 1 base at J, leaving 6 bases unmatched. Germline-derived CDR1 and CDR2 are DFQATT and SNEGSKA (reference sequence). The CDR3 has 15 residues. The CDR3 DNA is TGCAGTGCTAGAGGAGAGTCTAGCGGCCAAGAGACCCAGTACTTC. As protein: CSARGESSGQETQYF.

This clonotype showed up just a few times. This chain's CDR3 is CSARGLGHRQTQYF. In DNA form, the CDR3 reads TGCAGTGCTAGAGGACTAGGGCATAGGCAGACCCAGTACTTC. The gene calls are TRBV20-1 and TRBJ2-5, with D possibly matching TRBD2 (6 bases). Germline CDR1 DFQATT, CDR2 SNEGSKA (reference sequence). V gave up 1 base and J gave up 6 bases, with 15 bases separating them. This CDR3 contains 14 residues.

This clonotype was seen more than once but under ten times. The chain carries TRBV7-3 and TRBJ2-3; 15 positions match TRBD2. V lost 3 bases to trimming and J lost 5 bases; unmatched junction nucleotides: 6. The CDR3 totals 17 residues. The germline CDR1 and CDR2 sequences are SGHTA and FQGTGA. The CDR3 sequence: CASSLAPGLAGGDTQYF. In nucleotides, the CDR3 is TGTGCCAGCAGCTTGGCCCCGGGACTAGCGGGAGGAGATACGCAGTATTTT. Based on the CDR3 plus reference TRBV7-3 and TRBJ2-3, the full variable domain is GAGVSQTPSNKVTEKGKYVELRCDPISGHTALYWYRQSLGQGPEFLIYFQGTGAADDSGLPNDRFFAVRPEGSVSTLKIQRTERGDSAVYLCASSLAPGLAGGDTQYFGPGTRLTVL.

The chain is built from TRBV19 and TRBJ1-4; D call uncertain. V dropped 8 bases and J dropped 7 bases, with 20 bases sitting between them. Germline loops: CDR1 LNHDA, CDR2 SQIVND (reference sequence). The CDR3 length is 15 residues. CDR3 region: CASGPRAKGGEKLFF. In DNA form, the CDR3 reads TGTGCCAGTGGTCCCCGGGCCAAGGGCGGTGAAAAACTGTTTTTT.

This clonotype was counted many times. The chain links TRBV5-4 to TRBJ2-7, with D tentatively TRBD2 (6 bases). The germline V gene encodes CDR1 SGHNT and CDR2 YYREEE (reference sequence). The CDR3 sequence is 15 residues long. Trimming took 1 base from V and 2 from J, leaving 13 bases between them. The CDR3 DNA is TGTGCCAGCAGCTTGTCCGGGGGTCGGGCCTACGAGCAGTACGTC. Its protein product is CASSLSGGRAYEQYV.

Only a few counts were recorded for this clonotype. The genes are TRBV7-9 and TRBJ1-5; D is perhaps TRBD1 (5 bases). CDR1 and CDR2 from the germline V gene are SEHNR and FQNEAQ (reference sequence). V lost 0 bases and J lost 3, with 12 bases in between. CDR3 length: 16 residues. CDR3 nucleotides: TGTGCCAGCAGCTTAGCACGGGGGGAAAACAATCAGCCCCAGCATTTT. Protein product: CASSLARGENNQPQHF.

The chain uses TRBV2 and TRBJ2-3; tentative D call: TRBD2 (6 bases). The germline gives CDR1 SNHLY, CDR2 FYNNEI. V dropped 10 bases and J dropped 0 bases, with 14 bases sitting between them. The CDR3 runs 14 residues. CDR3 amino acids: CATLADRSTDTQYF. CDR3 DNA: TGTGCCACTTTAGCGGACCGGAGCACAGATACGCAGTATTTT.

This clonotype came up many times. This rearrangement joins TRBV30 to TRBJ2-3, with D perhaps matching TRBD2 (6 bases). The CDR3 is 16 amino acids. CDR1 is GTSNPN, CDR2 SVGIG, per germline (reference sequence). V lost 0 bases, J lost 1 base, and 14 bases lay in between. The CDR3 is CAWSVGLASGTDTQYF. The CDR3 nucleotides read TGTGCCTGGAGTGTTGGTCTAGCGAGCGGCACAGATACGCAGTATTTT. Full variable domain (remainder filled in from reference TRBV30 and TRBJ2-3): SQTIHQWPATLVQPVGSPLSLECTVEGTSNPNLYWYRQAAGRGLQLLFYSVGIGQISSEVPQNLSASRPQDRQFILSSKKLLLSDSGFYLCAWSVGLASGTDTQYFGPGTRLTVL.

In regard to this clonotype: A much larger clone sits a single nucleotide away, making a read error possible. The rearrangement joins TRBV27 to TRBJ1-2; TRBD1 matches at 7 bases. Germline V lookup: CDR1 MNHEY, CDR2 SMNVEV (reference sequence). V gave up 5 bases and J gave up 4 bases; unmatched junction bases: 4. The CDR3 is 13 amino acids. CDR3 in DNA: TGTGCCAGCAGTGATGACAGGGCCTATGGCTACACCTTC. Residues: CASSDDRAYGYTF.